A single sample is the source of the 11 T cell receptor beta chains below, sequenced in a study of blood T cell repertoires in COVID-19 (dated by TCRdb to between 2020 and 2021). The library was made by the immunoSEQ multiplex PCR assay. Imported from immuneACCESS, the table was reduced by TCRdb to in-frame sequences with V and J called. These copies leave out some clones; in studies compared against another copy, an unresolved V gene accounts for under half, and the cause of the remainder is not known. In all, the sample holds over 200,000 clones, and approximately 90% of those were seen once. Approximately 10% of the sample belongs to the ten largest clones. The sequenced sample was peripheral blood. Every receptor here comes from a man over 45 with COVID-19, enrolled during active disease.

This clone was found once. The chain employs TRBV9 and TRBJ2-5; 9 bases agree with TRBD2. V shed 4 bases and J 1 base; nucleotides not matched to a gene: 5. CDR1 and CDR2 (germline): SGDLS, YYNGEE. The CDR3 contains 15 residues. For the CDR3, the DNA is TGTGCCAGCAGCCAGTTAGCGGGAGTCCAAGAGACCCAGTACTTC. Its translation is CASSQLAGVQETQYF.

This chain joins TRBV5-1 and TRBJ1-3, with TRBD1 matching over 10 bases. Germline CDR1 reads SGHRS; CDR2 reads YFSETQ. Trimming took 3 bases from V and 2 from J; bases not matched to a gene: 8. This CDR3 spans 17 amino acids. The CDR3 spells CASSSSPGQGTGNTIYF. DNA of the CDR3: TGCGCCAGCAGCTCATCGCCGGGACAGGGGACTGGAAACACCATATATTTT.

The rearrangement links TRBV27 to TRBJ1-6; 7 bases align to TRBD1. From germline, CDR1 is MNHEY and CDR2 SMNVEV (reference sequence). This CDR3 contains 15 residues. J gave up 7 bases and V 5 bases, and 8 bases lay outside the gene matches. CDR3 protein: CASSARQGGNSPLHF. CDR3 nucleotide sequence: TGTGCCAGCAGTGCCAGACAGGGCGGCAATTCACCCCTCCACTTT.

The chain links TRBV11-2 to TRBJ2-5, with TRBD2 matching over 9 bases. After removal of 4 bases from V and 5 bases from J, the junction contained 5 bases not matched to a gene. This CDR3 is 14 amino acids long. Germline values: CDR1 SGHAT, CDR2 FQNNGV. The CDR3 DNA reads as TGTGCCAGCAGCTATAGCGGGAGCTCGGAGACCCAGTACTTC. Its protein product is CASSYSGSSETQYF.

J is TRBJ1-5 and V is TRBV5-5, with TRBD1 matching 8 bases. This CDR3 contains 15 residues. J was trimmed by 3 bases and V by 4 bases; bases with no gene match: 6. Germline values: CDR1 SGHKS, CDR2 YYEKEE (reference sequence). The CDR3 region is CASSLQTGDNQPQHF. CDR3 in DNA: TGTGCCAGCAGCCTCCAGACAGGGGACAATCAGCCCCAGCATTTT. The entire variable domain, with the rest obtained from reference TRBV5-5 and TRBJ1-5, is as follows: DAGVTQSPTHLIKTRGQQVTLRCSPISGHKSVSWYQQVLGQGPQFIFQYYEKEERGRGNFPDRFSARQFPNYSSELNVNALLLGDSALYLCASSLQTGDNQPQHFGDGTRLSIL.

The chain joins TRBV3-1 (or the pseudogene TRBV3-2) to TRBJ1-1; D may be TRBD1 (6 bases). The CDR3 is 13 amino acids. The V end lost 2 bases, the J end lost 7 bases, and 11 bases lay between the germline ends. Germline V lookup: CDR1 LGHDT, CDR2 YNNKEL (reference sequence). CDR3 nucleotides: TGTGCCAGCAGCCAAAAAGACAGGCGTGAAGCTTTCTTT. Translated: CASSQKDRREAFF.

This chain uses TRBV12-3 or TRBV12-4 with TRBJ1-1; D gene unclear. There are 13 residues in the CDR3. The V gene lost 5 bases and the J gene lost 4 bases, with 11 bases spanning the gap. CDR3 residues: CASSRLTATEAFF. The CDR3 nucleotides are TGTGCCAGCAGTCGACTTACGGCCACTGAAGCTTTCTTT.

V gene TRBV7-9 combines with J gene TRBJ1-4; 7 bases agree with TRBD1. The CDR3 extends over 15 amino acids. V lost 5 bases and J lost 7; bases outside the gene matches: 10. Per germline, CDR1 SEHNR and CDR2 FQNEAQ (reference sequence). This CDR3 is CASSQPTGASEKLFF. CDR3 in DNA: TGTGCCAGCAGCCAGCCCACAGGGGCGAGTGAAAAACTGTTTTTT.

This clone was found once. The chain combines TRBV7-9 with TRBJ1-2; 10 bases match TRBD1. V was clipped by 2 bases and J by 3 bases; unmatched bases: 6. This CDR3 spans 16 amino acids. CDR1 SEHNR and CDR2 FQNEAQ come from the germline V gene (reference sequence). The CDR3 DNA reads TGTGCCAGCAGCTTACCTGACAGGGGGCGCGACTATGGCTACACCTTC. It codes for CASSLPDRGRDYGYTF. Full variable domain (outside the CDR3, taken from reference TRBV7-9 and TRBJ1-2): DTGVSQNPRHKITKRGQNVTFRCDPISEHNRLYWYRQTLGQGPEFLTYFQNEAQLEKSRLLSDRFSAERPKGSFSTLEIQRTEQGDSAMYLCASSLPDRGRDYGYTFGSGTRLTVV.

This sequence joins TRBV29-1 and TRBJ2-7; D possibly corresponds to TRBD2 (6 bases). Trimming took 5 bases from V and 3 from J, leaving 11 bases between them. This CDR3 spans 12 amino acids. Germline lookup yields CDR1 SQVTM and CDR2 ANQGSEA. CDR3 region: CSVTGDGYEQYF. The CDR3 nucleotides read TGCAGCGTTACGGGGGACGGCTACGAGCAGTACTTC.

The chain joins TRBV18 to TRBJ1-4; D remains unclear. Germline-derived CDR1 and CDR2 are KGHSH and LQKENI. V was shortened by 6 bases and J by 2 bases, with 10 bases between the two germline ends. The CDR3 consists of 14 residues. The CDR3 coding sequence is TGTGCCAGCTCTACGGGGTCGACTAATGAAAAACTGTTTTTT. Protein: CASSTGSTNEKLFF.